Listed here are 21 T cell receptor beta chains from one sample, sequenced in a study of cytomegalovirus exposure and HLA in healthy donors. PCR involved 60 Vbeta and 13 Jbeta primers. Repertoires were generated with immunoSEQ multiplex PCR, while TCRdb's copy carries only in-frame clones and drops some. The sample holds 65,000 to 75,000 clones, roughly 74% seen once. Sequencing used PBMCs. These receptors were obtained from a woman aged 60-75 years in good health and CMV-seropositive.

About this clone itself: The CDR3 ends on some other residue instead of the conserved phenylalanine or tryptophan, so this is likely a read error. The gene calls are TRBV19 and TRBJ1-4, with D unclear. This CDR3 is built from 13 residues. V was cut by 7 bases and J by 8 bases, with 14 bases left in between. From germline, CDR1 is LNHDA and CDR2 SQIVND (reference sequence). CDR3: CASMGSLREKLFV. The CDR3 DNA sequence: TGTGCCAGTATGGGGTCTTTACGGGAAAAACTGTTTGTT.

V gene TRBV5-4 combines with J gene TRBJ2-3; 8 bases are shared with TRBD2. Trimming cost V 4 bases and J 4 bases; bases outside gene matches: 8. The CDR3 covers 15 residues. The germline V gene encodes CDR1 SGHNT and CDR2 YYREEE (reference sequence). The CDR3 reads CASSRGGQIPDTQYF. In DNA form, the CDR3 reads TGTGCCAGCAGCCGGGGGGGCCAAATCCCAGATACGCAGTATTTT.

The CDR3 sequence: CASSLVGGSNSPLHF. The CDR3, as DNA: TGCGCCAGCAGCTTGGTAGGCGGCAGCAATTCACCCCTCCACTTT. V is TRBV5-1 and J is TRBJ1-6; the D is unclear. Between the trimmed V and J ends, which lost 0 bases and 7 bases, there was a span of 11 bases. Germline CDR1 reads SGHRS; CDR2 reads YFSETQ. The CDR3 has 15 residues.

CDR3 coding DNA: TGTGCCAGCAGCTCCGGGGAGCGTTCCTACGAGCAGTACTTC. It translates to CASSSGERSYEQYF. The genes are TRBV13 and TRBJ2-7; a possible D gene is TRBD2 (5 bases). CDR1 PRHDT and CDR2 FYEKMQ come from the germline V gene (reference sequence). V was cut by 4 bases and J by 1 base, with 11 bases left in between. The CDR3 length is 14 residues.

CDR3 residues: CASSPGSGWDGQPQHF. The CDR3 region has the DNA TGCGCCAGCAGCCCAGGTTCGGGGTGGGATGGTCAGCCCCAGCATTTT. V is TRBV4-1 and J is TRBJ1-5; D gene unclear. V gave up 4 bases and J gave up 6 bases, with 19 bases separating them. The CDR3 runs 16 residues. Germline assignment: CDR1 MGHRA and CDR2 YSYEKL.

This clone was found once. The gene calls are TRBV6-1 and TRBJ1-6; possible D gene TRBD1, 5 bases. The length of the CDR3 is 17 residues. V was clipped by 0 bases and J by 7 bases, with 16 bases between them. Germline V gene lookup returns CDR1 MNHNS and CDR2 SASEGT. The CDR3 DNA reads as TGTGCCAGCAGTGAAGCGCAAATGCAGGGAGGGAATTCACCCCTCCACTTT. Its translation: CASSEAQMQGGNSPLHF.

CDR3 nucleotides: TGTGCCAGCATGACTCTCTCCTACGAGCAGTACTTC. It encodes CASMTLSYEQYF. The chain carries TRBV7-9 and TRBJ2-7, with D unclear. The length of the CDR3 is 12 residues. Germline V lookup: CDR1 SEHNR, CDR2 FQNEAQ (reference sequence). V dropped 7 bases and J dropped 0 bases, with 7 bases sitting between them.

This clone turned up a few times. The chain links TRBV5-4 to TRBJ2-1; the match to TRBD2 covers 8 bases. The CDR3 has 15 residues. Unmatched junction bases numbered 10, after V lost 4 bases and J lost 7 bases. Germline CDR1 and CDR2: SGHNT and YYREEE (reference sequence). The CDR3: CASSHSGRAGNEQFF. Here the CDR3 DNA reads TGTGCCAGCAGCCACTCCGGGAGGGCCGGAAATGAGCAGTTCTTC.

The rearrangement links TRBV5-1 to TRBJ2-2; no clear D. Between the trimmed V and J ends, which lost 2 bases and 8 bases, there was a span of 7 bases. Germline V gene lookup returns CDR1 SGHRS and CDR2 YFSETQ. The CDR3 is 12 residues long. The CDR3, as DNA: TGCGCCAGCAGCTTCTCTTTTGGGGAGCTGTTTTTT. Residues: CASSFSFGELFF.

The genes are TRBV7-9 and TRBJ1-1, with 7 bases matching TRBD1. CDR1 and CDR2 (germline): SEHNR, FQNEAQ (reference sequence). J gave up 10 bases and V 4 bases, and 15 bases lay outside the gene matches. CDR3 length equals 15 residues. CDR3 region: CASSSGRRGPSVAFF. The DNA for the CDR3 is TGTGCCAGCAGCTCCGGGCGGAGGGGGCCCTCCGTAGCTTTCTTT.

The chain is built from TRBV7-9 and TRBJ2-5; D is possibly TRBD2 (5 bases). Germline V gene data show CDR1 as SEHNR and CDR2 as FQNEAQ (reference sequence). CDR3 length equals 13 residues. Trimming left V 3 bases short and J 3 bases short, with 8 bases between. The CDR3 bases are TGTGCCAGCAGCTTCTCCGGGGAAGAGACCCAGTACTTC. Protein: CASSFSGEETQYF.

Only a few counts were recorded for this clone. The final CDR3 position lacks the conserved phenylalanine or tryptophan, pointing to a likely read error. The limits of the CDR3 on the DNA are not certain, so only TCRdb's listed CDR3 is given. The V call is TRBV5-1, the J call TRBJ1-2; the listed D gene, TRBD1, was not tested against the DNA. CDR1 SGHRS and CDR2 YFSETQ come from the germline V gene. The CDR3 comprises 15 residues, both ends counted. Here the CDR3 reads CASSPSGTGNNGYTV.

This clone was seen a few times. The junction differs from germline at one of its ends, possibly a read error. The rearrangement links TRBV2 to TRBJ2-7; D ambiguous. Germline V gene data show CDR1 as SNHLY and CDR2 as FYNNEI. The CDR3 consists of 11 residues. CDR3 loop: CASKIHYGQYF. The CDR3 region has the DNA TGTGCCAGCAAAATCCACTACGGGCAGTACTTC.

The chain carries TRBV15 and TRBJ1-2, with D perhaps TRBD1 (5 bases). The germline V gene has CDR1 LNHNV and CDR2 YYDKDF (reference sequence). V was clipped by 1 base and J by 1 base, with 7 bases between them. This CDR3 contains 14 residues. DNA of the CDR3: TGTGCCACCAGCAGAGGGGGGGTTAACTATGGCTACACCTTC. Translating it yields CATSRGGVNYGYTF.

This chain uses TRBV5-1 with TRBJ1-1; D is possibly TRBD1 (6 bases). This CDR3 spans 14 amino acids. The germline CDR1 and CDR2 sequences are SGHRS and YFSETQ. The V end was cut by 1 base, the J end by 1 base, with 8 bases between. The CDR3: CASSLQGSNTEAFF. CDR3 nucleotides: TGCGCCAGCAGCTTGCAGGGGTCGAACACTGAAGCTTTCTTT.

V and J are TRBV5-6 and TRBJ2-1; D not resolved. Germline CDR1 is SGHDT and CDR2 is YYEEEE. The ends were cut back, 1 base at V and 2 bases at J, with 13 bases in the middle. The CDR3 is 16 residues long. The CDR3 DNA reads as TGTGCCAGCAGCTTGAAGGCGGAAATAACCTACAATGAGCAGTTCTTC. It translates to CASSLKAEITYNEQFF.

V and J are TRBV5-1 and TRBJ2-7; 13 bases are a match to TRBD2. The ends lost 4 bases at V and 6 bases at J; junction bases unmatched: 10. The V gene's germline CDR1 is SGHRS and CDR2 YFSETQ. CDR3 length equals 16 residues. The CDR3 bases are TGCGCCAGCAGCGCCACCGGGACTAGCGGGACCAGCGAGCAGTACTTC. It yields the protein CASSATGTSGTSEQYF.

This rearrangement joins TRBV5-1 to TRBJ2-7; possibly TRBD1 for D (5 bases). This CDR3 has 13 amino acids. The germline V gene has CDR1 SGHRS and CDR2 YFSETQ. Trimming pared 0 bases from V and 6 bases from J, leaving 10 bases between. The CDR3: CASSLDRPGEQYF. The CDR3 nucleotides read TGCGCCAGCAGCTTGGACAGGCCAGGCGAGCAGTACTTC.

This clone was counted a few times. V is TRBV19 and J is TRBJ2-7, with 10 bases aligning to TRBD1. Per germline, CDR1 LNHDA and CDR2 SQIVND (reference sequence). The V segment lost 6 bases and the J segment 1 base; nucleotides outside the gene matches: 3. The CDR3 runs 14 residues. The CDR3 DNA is TGTGCCAGTAGGCCGGACAGGGGGTCCTACGAGCAGTACTTC. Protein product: CASRPDRGSYEQYF.

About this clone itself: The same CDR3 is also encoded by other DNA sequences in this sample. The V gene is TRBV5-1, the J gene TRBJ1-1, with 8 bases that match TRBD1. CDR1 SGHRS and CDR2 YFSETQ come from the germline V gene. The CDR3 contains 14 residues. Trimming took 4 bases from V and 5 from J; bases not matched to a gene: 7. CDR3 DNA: TGCGCCAGCAGCGGAAAGACAGGGGCAACTGAAGCTTTCTTT. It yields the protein CASSGKTGATEAFF.

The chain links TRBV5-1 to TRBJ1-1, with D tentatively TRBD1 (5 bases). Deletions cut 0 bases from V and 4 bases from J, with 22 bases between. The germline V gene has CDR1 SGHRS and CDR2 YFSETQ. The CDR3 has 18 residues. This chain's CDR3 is CASSLDSRGGTLLTEAFF. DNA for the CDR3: TGCGCCAGCAGCTTGGACAGCCGGGGGGGAACTTTACTCACTGAAGCTTTCTTT.